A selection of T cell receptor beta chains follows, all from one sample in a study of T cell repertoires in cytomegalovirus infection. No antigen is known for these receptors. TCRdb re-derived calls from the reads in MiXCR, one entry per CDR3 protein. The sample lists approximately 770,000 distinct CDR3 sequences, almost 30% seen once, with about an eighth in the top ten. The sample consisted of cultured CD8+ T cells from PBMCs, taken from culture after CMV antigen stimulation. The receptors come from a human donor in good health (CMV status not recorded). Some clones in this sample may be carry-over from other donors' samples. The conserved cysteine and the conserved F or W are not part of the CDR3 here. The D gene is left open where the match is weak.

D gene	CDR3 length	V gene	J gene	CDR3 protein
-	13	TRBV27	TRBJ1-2	ASSPPDRRFDGYT
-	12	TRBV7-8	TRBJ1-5	ASSLGGYDQPQH
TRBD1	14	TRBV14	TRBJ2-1	ASSQVPGQGYNEQF
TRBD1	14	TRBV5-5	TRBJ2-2	ASSLPQGRGTGELF
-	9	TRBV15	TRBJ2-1	ATSRGSEQF
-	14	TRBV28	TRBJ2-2	ASTHRGGPLTGELF
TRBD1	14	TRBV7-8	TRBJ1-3	ASSLGAPTGGNTIY
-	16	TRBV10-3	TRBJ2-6	AISESWTPISGANVLT
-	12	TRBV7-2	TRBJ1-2	ASSWTDTNYGYT
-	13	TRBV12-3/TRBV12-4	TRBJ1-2	ASSSSGGDIYGYT
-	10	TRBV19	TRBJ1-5	ASSMEDQPQH
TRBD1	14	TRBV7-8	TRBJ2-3	ASSRRDRVGTDTQY
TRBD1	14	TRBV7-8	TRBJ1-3	ASSVTWDSSGNTIY
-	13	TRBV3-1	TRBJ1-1	ASSQDYYGNTEAF
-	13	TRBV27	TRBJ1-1	ASSLTPGTYTEAF
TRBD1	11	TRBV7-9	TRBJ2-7	ASSGTGEDEQY
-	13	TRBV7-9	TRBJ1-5	ASSSGRASHQPQH
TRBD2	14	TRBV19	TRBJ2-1	ASSTFLAGGYNEQF
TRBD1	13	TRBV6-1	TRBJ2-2	ASTLQGQNTGELF
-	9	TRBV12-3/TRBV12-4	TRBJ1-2	ASSLWGSYT
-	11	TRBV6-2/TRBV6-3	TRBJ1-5	ASTVYSNQPQH
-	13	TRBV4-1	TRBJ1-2	ASSPEAGLNYGYT
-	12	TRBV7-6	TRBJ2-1	ASSLGPGTLEQF
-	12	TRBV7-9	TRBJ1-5	ASSLAGKGQPQH
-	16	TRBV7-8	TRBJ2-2	ASSPFIPGEVNTGELF
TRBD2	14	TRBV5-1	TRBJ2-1	ASSFARDYPYNEQF
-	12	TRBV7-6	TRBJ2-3	ASSPFTGGDTQY
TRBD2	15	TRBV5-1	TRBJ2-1	ASSLEVGLAGGNEQF
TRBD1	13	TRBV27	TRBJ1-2	ASSSAGRGHYGYT
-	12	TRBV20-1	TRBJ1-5	SAPLEGIGQPQH
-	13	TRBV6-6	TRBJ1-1	ASKIWGERETEAF
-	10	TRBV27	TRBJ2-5	ATARNQETQY
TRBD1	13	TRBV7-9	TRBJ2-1	ASSVPGQGENEQF
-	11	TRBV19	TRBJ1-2	ACQGRNFYGYT
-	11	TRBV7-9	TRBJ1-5	ASSFPDGQPQH
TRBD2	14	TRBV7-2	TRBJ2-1	ASSPLAGGLANEQF
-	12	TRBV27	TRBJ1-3	ASSLGITGNTIY
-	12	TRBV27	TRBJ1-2	ASRNSGLEGGYT
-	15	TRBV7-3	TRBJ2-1	ASSLIVGGRKYNEQF
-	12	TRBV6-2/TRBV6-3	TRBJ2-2	ASSYGGPPGELF
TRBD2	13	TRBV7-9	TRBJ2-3	ASSPSGGETDTQY
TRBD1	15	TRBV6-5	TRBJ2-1	ASSYWPTGGIYNEQF
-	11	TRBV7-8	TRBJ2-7	ASSNRASSEQY
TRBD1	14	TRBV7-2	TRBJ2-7	ASTPSAGQGLYEQY
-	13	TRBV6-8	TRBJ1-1	ASSYLQVSHPEAF
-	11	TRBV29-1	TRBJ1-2	SVEDGTLGGYT
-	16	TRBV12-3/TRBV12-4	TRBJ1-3	ASYMGGTSALTENTIY
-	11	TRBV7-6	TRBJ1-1	ASRLVMNTEAF
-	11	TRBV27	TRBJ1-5	ASSLGEDQPQH
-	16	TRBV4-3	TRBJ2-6	ASSARTAIDSGANVLT
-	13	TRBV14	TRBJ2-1	ASSQGGLLYNEQF
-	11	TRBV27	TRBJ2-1	ASSFDGANEQF
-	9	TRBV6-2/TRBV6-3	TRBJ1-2	ASSMSYGYT
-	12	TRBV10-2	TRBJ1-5	ASSEGGRGWPQH
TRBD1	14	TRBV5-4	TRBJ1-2	ASSPGTGGPLYGYT
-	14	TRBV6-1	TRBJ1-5	ASSEYEPVSNQPQH
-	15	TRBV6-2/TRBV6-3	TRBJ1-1	ASSYSPVDRSKKSAF
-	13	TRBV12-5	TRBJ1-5	ASALGTDSNQPRH
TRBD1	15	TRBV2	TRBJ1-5	ATRGQLKSGYHQPQH
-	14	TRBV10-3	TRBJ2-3	AISSFDESGTDTQY